Presented here are 14 T cell receptor beta chains from one specimen sequenced in a study of shared clonotypes between healthy human individuals (dated by TCRdb to 2019 to 2021). The method was the immunoSEQ multiplex PCR assay. The table comes from immuneACCESS by way of TCRdb, which keeps in-frame sequences with V and J called. Part of the clones is missing from these tables; in studies checked, under half for an unresolved V gene and the rest for unknown reasons. The sample table records 2 million or so clones; 85% to 95% of these occur just once. The top ten constitute about 1.1% of the sample. CD8 naive samples were CD45RO-negative cells positively selected for CCR7, giving a CD45RA+CCR7+ population that excluded TemRA cells. Sequenced: naive CD8+ T cells sorted from blood. Sample cell subset or site, as interpreted from the label and publication: CD45RA+CCR7+. The receptors originated from a man aged 18 to 29 in good health.

This rearrangement joins TRBV7-9 to TRBJ1-4, with D uncertain. Germline CDR1 and CDR2: SEHNR and FQNEAQ (reference sequence). V lost 7 bases and J lost 4, with 19 bases in between. The CDR3 has 16 residues. This chain's CDR3 is CASNADQDQVNEKLFF. The DNA of the CDR3 is TGTGCCAGCAACGCGGATCAAGATCAGGTTAATGAAAAACTGTTTTTT.

This clone occurred a few times. The CDR3 nucleotides read TGTGCCACCGCCCCGGGAGGGGGCGATCAGCCCCAGCATTTT. It is translated as CATAPGGGDQPQHF. This chain links TRBV7-9 with TRBJ1-5; TRBD1 matches at 7 bases. In germline, CDR1 is SEHNR, CDR2 FQNEAQ (reference sequence). The CDR3 covers 14 residues. The junction had 11 bases not matched to a gene; V was cut back by 10 bases and J by 5 bases. The full variable domain, in which reference TRBV7-9 and TRBJ1-5 provide the parts outside the CDR3, is DTGVSQNPRHKITKRGQNVTFRCDPISEHNRLYWYRQTLGQGPEFLTYFQNEAQLEKSRLLSDRFSAERPKGSFSTLEIQRTEQGDSAMYLCATAPGGGDQPQHFGDGTRLSIL.

This rearrangement joins TRBV19 to TRBJ2-7; possible D gene TRBD1, 5 bases. The CDR3 extends over 11 amino acids. Trimming took off 11 bases at V and 5 bases at J, with 13 bases between the two ends. The germline gives CDR1 LNHDA, CDR2 SQIVND (reference sequence). The CDR3 bases are TGTGCCTCAGGGCACCCCCACGAGCAGTACTTC. Its translation is CASGHPHEQYF.

The J gene is TRBJ2-7, the V gene TRBV5-1; D unclear. This CDR3 has 11 amino acids. Germline CDR1 reads SGHRS; CDR2 reads YFSETQ. V gave up 1 base and J gave up 5 bases, with 4 bases separating them. CDR3 DNA sequence: TGCGCCAGCAGCTTGTTCGACGAGCAGTACTTC. The encoded protein is CASSLFDEQYF.

The chain employs TRBV28 and TRBJ2-7; D perhaps matches TRBD2 (7 bases). Germline CDR1 is MDHEN and CDR2 is SYDVKM. Trimming took 7 bases from V and 5 from J, leaving 18 bases between them. This CDR3 is 14 amino acids long. The CDR3 nucleotides are TGTGCCAGCACTCCCCCGGGGGGCCGTGACGAGCAGTACTTC. Translating gives CASTPPGGRDEQYF.

In its sample, this clone was seen once. V gene TRBV10-1 combines with J gene TRBJ1-4, with TRBD1 as a possible D gene (5 bases). The germline V gene encodes CDR1 WNHNN and CDR2 SYGVQD (reference sequence). V was clipped by 6 bases and J by 6 bases, with 11 bases between them. This CDR3 region has 13 residues. The CDR3 protein is CASRRGKDEKLFF. CDR3 coding DNA: TGCGCCAGCAGGAGGGGAAAGGATGAAAAACTGTTTTTT.

V usage is TRBV6-5 and J usage is TRBJ2-3, with a tentative D call TRBD2 (6 bases). Germline V gives CDR1 MNHEY, CDR2 SVGAGI. Trimming took off 6 bases at V and 2 bases at J, with 15 bases between the two ends. This CDR3 has 15 amino acids. This CDR3 is CASSTTGLYTDTQYF. The CDR3 DNA reads as TGTGCCAGCAGCACAACGGGACTCTACACAGATACGCAGTATTTT.

The chain employs TRBV10-1 and TRBJ2-2, with 9 nucleotides matching TRBD2. The CDR3 loop spans 14 amino acids. V lost 6 bases to trimming and J lost 6 bases; unmatched junction nucleotides: 5. Germline assignment: CDR1 WNHNN and CDR2 SYGVQD (reference sequence). This chain's CDR3 is CASRASGVAGELFF. CDR3 DNA sequence: TGCGCCAGCAGGGCTAGCGGGGTAGCCGGGGAGCTGTTTTTT.

The gene calls are TRBV11-2 and TRBJ1-5, with TRBD1 matching over 8 bases. This CDR3 is built from 20 residues. V shed 0 bases, J shed 0 bases, and the junction held 13 bases outside the gene matches. Germline CDR1 SGHAT, CDR2 FQNNGV. The CDR3 sequence: CASSLDSTGGTLYSNQPQHF. The CDR3 DNA reads as TGTGCCAGCAGCTTAGATAGTACAGGGGGTACGCTCTATAGCAATCAGCCCCAGCATTTT. Based on the CDR3 plus reference TRBV11-2 and TRBJ1-5, the full variable domain is EAGVAQSPRYKIIEKRQSVAFWCNPISGHATLYWYQQILGQGPKLLIQFQNNGVVDDSQLPKDRFSAERLKGVDSTLKIQPAKLEDSAVYLCASSLDSTGGTLYSNQPQHFGDGTRLSIL.

The chain joins TRBV7-2 to TRBJ2-7; a possible D gene is TRBD1 (6 bases). Germline CDR1 is SGHTA and CDR2 is FQGNSA. The CDR3 is 17 amino acids. Trimming took 2 bases from V and 7 from J, leaving 24 bases between them. CDR3 in amino acids: CASSLNRAISLSPEQYF. CDR3 bases: TGTGCCAGCAGCTTAAACAGGGCGATTTCACTTTCACCTGAGCAGTACTTC. The whole variable domain, remainder taken from reference TRBV7-2 and TRBJ2-7, is GAGVSQSPSNKVTEKGKDVELRCDPISGHTALYWYRQSLGQGLEFLIYFQGNSAPDKSGLPSDRFSAERTGGSVSTLTIQRTQQEDSAVYLCASSLNRAISLSPEQYFGPGTRLTVT.

The chain has TRBV28 and TRBJ1-2; 7 bases are a match to TRBD1. V dropped 3 bases and J dropped 4; count of bases not matched to a gene: 5. The CDR3 length is 14 residues. Germline V gives CDR1 MDHEN, CDR2 SYDVKM. Here the CDR3 DNA reads TGTGCCAGCAGTTTCTCCAGGGGGGGCTATGGCTACACCTTC. As protein: CASSFSRGGYGYTF.

V gene TRBV5-1 combines with J gene TRBJ2-3, with D perhaps TRBD1 (5 bases). Deletions cut 0 bases from V and 3 bases from J, with 11 bases between. Germline CDR1 and CDR2: SGHRS and YFSETQ. This CDR3 spans 15 amino acids. The DNA of the CDR3 is TGCGCCAGCAGCTTGGAGACAGATAGGACAGATACGCAGTATTTT. Amino acid sequence: CASSLETDRTDTQYF.

V gene TRBV9 combines with J gene TRBJ2-1; D perhaps matches TRBD1 (5 bases). Germline V gene data show CDR1 as SGDLS and CDR2 as YYNGEE. The CDR3 has 17 residues. Trimming stripped 3 bases from V and 0 bases from J, with 16 bases between. As DNA, the CDR3 is TGTGCCAGCAGCGGGCTCACCCGACAGAGCTCCTACAATGAGCAGTTCTTC. Translating gives CASSGLTRQSSYNEQFF.

CDR3 DNA sequence: TGTGCCAGCAGTCCCCCGACCTCCTACGAGCAGTACTTC. Encoded protein: CASSPPTSYEQYF. The chain joins TRBV7-2 to TRBJ2-7; D gene ambiguous. Per the germline V gene, CDR1 is SGHTA and CDR2 is FQGNSA. The CDR3 is 13 amino acids. Trimming stripped 6 bases from V and 0 bases from J, with 9 bases between.